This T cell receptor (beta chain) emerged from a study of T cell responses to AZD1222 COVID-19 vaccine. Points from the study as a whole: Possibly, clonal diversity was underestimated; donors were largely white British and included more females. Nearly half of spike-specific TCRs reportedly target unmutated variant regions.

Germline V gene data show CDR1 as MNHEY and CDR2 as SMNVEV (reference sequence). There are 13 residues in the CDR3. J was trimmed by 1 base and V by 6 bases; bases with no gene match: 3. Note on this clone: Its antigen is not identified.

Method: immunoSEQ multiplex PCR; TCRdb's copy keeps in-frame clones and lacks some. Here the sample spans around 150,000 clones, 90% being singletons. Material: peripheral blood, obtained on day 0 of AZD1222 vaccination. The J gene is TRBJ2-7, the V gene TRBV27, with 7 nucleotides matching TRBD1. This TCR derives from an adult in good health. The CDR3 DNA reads TGTGCCAGCAGGCTGGGACAGTCCTACGAGCAGTACTTC. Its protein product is CASRLGQSYEQYF.